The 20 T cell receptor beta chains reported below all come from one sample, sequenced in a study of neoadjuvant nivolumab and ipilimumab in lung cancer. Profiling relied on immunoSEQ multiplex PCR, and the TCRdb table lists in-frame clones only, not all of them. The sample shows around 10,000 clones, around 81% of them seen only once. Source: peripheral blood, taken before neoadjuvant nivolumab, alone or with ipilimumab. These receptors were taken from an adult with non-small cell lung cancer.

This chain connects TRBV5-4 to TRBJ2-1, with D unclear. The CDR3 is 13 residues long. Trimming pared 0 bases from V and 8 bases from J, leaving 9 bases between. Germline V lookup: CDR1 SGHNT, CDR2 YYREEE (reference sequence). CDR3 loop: CASSLVNGDEQFF. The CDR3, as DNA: TGTGCCAGCAGCTTGGTAAATGGCGATGAGCAGTTCTTC.

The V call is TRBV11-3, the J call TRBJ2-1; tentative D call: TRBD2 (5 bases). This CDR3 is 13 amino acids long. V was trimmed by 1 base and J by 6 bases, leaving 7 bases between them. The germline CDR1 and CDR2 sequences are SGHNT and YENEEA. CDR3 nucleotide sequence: TGTGCCAGCAGCTTAGGAGGAGGCAATGAGCAGTTCTTC. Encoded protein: CASSLGGGNEQFF.

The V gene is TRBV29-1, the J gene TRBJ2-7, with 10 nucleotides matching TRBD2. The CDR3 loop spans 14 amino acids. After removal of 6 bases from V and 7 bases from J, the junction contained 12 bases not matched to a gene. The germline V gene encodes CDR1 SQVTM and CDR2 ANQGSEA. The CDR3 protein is CSVLISGRLSEQYF. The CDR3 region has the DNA TGCAGCGTCCTGATTAGCGGGAGGTTGAGTGAGCAGTACTTC.

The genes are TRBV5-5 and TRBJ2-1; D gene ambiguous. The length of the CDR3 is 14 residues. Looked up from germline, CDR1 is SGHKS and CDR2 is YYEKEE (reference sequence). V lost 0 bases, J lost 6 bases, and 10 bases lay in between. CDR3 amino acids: CASSLVGRSNEQFF. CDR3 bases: TGTGCCAGCAGCTTGGTGGGTCGATCCAATGAGCAGTTCTTC.

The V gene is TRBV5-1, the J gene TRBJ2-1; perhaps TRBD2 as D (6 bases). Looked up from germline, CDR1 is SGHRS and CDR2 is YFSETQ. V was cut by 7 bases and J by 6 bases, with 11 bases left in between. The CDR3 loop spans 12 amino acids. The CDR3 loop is CASSGGFNEQFF. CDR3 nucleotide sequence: TGCGCCAGCTCCGGAGGGTTCAATGAGCAGTTCTTC.

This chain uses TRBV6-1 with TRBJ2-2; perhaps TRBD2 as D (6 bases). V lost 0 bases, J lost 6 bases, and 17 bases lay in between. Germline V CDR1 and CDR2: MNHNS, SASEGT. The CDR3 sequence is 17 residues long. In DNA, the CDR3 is TGTGCCAGCAGTGAAGCGGGTTGGGGGGTGTCGCCCGGGGAGCTGTTTTTT. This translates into CASSEAGWGVSPGELFF.

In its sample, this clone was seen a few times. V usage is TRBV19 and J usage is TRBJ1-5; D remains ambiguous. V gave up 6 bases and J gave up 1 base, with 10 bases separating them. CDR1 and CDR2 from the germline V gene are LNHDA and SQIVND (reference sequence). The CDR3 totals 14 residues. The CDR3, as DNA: TGTGCCAGTAGCCCTGACGTGAGCAATCAGCCCCAGCATTTT. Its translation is CASSPDVSNQPQHF.

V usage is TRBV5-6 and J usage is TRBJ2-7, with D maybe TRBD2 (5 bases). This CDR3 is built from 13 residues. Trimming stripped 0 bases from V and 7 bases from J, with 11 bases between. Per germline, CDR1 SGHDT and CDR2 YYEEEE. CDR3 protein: CASSLAVPGEQYF. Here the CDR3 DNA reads TGTGCCAGCAGCTTGGCAGTTCCGGGGGAGCAGTACTTC.

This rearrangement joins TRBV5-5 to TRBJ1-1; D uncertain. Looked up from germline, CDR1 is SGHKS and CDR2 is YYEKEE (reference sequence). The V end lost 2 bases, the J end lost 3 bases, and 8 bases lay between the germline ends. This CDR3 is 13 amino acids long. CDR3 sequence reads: CASSFDGHTEAFF. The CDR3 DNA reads TGTGCCAGCAGCTTCGACGGGCACACTGAAGCTTTCTTT.

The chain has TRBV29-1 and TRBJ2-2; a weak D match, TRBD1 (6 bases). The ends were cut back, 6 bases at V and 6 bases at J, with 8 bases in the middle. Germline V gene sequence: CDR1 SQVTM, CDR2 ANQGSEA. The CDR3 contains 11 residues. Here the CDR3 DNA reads TGCAGCGTGGACAGTTCCGGGGAGCTGTTTTTT. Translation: CSVDSSGELFF.

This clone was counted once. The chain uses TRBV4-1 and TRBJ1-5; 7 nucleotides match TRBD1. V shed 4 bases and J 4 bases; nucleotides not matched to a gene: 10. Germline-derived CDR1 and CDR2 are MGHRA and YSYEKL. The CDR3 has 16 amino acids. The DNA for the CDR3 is TGCGCCAGCAGCCCCACCCGTGGACAGGCAAATCAGCCCCAGCATTTT. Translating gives CASSPTRGQANQPQHF.

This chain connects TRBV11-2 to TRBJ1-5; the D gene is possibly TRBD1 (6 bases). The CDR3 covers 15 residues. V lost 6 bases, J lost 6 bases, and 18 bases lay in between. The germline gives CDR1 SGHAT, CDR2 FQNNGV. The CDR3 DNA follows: TGTGCCAGCAGTTCCCGCGGGCAGGGGAGTCAGCCCCAGCATTTT. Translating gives CASSSRGQGSQPQHF. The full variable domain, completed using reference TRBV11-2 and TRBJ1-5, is EAGVAQSPRYKIIEKRQSVAFWCNPISGHATLYWYQQILGQGPKLLIQFQNNGVVDDSQLPKDRFSAERLKGVDSTLKIQPAKLEDSAVYLCASSSRGQGSQPQHFGDGTRLSIL.

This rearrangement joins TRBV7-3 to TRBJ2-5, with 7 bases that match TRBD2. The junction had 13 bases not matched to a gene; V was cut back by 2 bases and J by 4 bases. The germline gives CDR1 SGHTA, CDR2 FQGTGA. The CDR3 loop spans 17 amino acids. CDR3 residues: CASSLFPSGQRGETQYF. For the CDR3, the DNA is TGTGCCAGCAGCTTATTCCCTAGCGGCCAACGGGGAGAGACCCAGTACTTC.

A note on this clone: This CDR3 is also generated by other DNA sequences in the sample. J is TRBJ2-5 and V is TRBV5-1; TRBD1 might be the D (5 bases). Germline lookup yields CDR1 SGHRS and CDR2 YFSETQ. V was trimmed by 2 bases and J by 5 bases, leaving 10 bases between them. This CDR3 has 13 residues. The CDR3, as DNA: TGCGCCAGCAGCTTCAGCCAGGGCGAGACCCAGTACTTC. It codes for CASSFSQGETQYF. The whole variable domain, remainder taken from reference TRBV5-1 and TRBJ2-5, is KAGVTQTPRYLIKTRGQQVTLSCSPISGHRSVSWYQQTPGQGLQFLFEYFSETQRNKGNFPGRFSGRQFSNSRSEMNVSTLELGDSALYLCASSFSQGETQYFGPGTRLLVL.

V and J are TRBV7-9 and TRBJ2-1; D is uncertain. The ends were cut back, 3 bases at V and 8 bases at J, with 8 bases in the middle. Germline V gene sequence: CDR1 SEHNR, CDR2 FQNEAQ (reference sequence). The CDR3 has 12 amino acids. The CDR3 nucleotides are TGTGCCAGCAGCTTGACTTTGGATGAGCAGTTCTTC. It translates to CASSLTLDEQFF.

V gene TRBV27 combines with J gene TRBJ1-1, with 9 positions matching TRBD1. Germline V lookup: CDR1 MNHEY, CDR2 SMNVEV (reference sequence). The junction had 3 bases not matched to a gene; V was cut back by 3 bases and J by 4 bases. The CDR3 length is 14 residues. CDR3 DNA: TGTGCCAGCAGTTTTGACAGGGGGTCCACTGAAGCTTTCTTT. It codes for CASSFDRGSTEAFF.

This chain's CDR3 is CAIMGPRLAIYF. The CDR3 region has the DNA TGTGCCATCATGGGTCCCCGATTAGCCATATATTTT. The rearrangement uses TRBV10-3 and TRBJ1-3, with unresolved D. CDR3 length: 12 amino acids. V was pared by 7 bases and J by 11 bases, with 15 bases between. CDR1 and CDR2 from the germline V gene are ENHRY and SYGVKD.

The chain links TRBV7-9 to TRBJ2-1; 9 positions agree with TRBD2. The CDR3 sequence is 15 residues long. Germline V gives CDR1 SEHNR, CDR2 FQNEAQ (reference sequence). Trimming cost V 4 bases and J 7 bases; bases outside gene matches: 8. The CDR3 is CASSSPLTSGNEQFF. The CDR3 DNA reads TGTGCCAGCAGCTCCCCTCTCACTAGCGGGAATGAGCAGTTCTTC.

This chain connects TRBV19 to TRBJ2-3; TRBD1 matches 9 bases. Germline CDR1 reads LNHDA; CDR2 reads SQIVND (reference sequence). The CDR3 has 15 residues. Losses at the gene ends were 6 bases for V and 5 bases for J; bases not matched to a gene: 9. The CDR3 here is CASSRGQGGLDTQYF. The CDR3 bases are TGTGCCAGTAGCCGGGGACAGGGTGGATTAGATACGCAGTATTTT. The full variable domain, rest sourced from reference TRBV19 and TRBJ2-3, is DGGITQSPKYLFRKEGQNVTLSCEQNLNHDAMYWYRQDPGQGLRLIYYSQIVNDFQKGDIAEGYSVSREKKESFPLTVTSAQKNPTAFYLCASSRGQGGLDTQYFGPGTRLTVL.

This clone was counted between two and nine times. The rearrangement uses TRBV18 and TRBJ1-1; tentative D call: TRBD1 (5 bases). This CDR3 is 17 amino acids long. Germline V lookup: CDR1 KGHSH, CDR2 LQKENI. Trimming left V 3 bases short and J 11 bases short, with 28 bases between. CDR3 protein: CASSPNAGRPGEPGAFF. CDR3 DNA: TGTGCCAGCTCACCCAACGCGGGACGGCCCGGAGAACCCGGGGCTTTCTTT.